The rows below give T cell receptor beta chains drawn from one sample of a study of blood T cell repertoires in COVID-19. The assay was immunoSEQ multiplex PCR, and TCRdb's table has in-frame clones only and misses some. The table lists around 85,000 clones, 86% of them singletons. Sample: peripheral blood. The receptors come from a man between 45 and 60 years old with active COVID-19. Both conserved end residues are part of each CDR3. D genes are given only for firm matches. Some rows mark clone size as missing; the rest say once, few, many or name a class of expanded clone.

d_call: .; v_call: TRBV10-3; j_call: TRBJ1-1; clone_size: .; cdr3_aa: CAISESGSTEAFF; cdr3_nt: TGTGCCATCAGTGAGTCAGGGAGCACTGAAGCTTTCTTT
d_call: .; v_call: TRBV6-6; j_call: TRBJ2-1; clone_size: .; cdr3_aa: CASTGQGKNNEQFF; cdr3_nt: TGTGCCAGCACCGGCCAGGGCAAAAACAATGAGCAGTTCTTC
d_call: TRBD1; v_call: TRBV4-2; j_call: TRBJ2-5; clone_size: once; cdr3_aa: CASSQVWGQRKETQYF; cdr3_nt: TGTGCCAGCAGCCAAGTTTGGGGACAGAGGAAAGAGACCCAGTACTTC
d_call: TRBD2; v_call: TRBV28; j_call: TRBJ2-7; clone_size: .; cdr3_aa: CASTNLEGTSGRVEYF; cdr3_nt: TGTGCCAGCACCAATTTAGAAGGGACTAGCGGGAGGGTAGAGTACTTC
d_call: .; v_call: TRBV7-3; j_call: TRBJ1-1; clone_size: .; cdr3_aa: CASSSWGGTEAFF; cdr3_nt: TGTGCCAGCAGTTCCTGGGGGGGCACTGAAGCTTTCTTT
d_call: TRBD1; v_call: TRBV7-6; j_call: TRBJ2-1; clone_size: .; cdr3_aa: CASSFGTGNYNEQFF; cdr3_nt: TGTGCCAGCAGCTTTGGGACAGGGAACTACAATGAGCAGTTCTTC
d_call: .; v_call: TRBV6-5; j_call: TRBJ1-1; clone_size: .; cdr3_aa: CASGQGPTTEAFF; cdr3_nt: TGTGCCAGCGGGCAGGGGCCCACCACTGAAGCTTTCTTT
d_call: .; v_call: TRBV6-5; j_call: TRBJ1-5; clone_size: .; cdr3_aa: CASSSGSSQPQHF; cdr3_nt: TGTGCCAGCAGTTCGGGGAGTAGTCAGCCCCAGCATTTT
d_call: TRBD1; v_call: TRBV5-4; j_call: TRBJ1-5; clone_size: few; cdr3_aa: CASSPGTGLNQPQHF; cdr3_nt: TGTGCCAGCAGCCCCGGGACAGGACTTAATCAGCCCCAGCATTTT
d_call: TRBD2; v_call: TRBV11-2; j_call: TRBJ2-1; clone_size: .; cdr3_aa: CASSPARLAGWNEQFF; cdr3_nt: TGTGCCAGCAGCCCGGCAAGGCTAGCGGGTTGGAATGAGCAGTTCTTC
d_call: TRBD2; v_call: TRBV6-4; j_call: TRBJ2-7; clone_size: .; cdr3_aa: CARGQTSGREGEQYF; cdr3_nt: TGTGCCAGGGGACAGACTAGCGGGAGAGAGGGCGAGCAGTACTTC
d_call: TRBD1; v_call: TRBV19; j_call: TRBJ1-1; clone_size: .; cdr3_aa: CASSNYRGQTEAFF; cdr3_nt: TGTGCCAGTAGTAACTACAGGGGGCAGACTGAAGCTTTCTTT
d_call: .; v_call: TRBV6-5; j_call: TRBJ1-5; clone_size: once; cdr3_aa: CASSYSDSGQPQHF; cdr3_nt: TGTGCCAGCAGTTACTCGGACAGCGGACAGCCCCAGCATTTT
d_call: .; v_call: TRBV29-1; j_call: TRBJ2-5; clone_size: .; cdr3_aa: CSVDGGMTQYF; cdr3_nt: TGCAGCGTTGACGGGGGTATGACCCAGTACTTC
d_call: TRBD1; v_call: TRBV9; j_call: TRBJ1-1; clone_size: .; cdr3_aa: CASSPRTGGVRAFF; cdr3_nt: TGTGCCAGCAGCCCTCGGACAGGGGGGGTGAGGGCTTTCTTT
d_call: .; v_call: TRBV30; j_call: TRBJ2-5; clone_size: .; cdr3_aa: CASEGGQETQYF; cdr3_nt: TGTGCCTCCGAGGGTGGACAAGAGACCCAGTACTTC
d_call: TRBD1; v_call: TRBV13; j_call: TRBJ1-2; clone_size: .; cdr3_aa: CASSLGGQGVMGSYTF; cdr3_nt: TGTGCCAGCAGTTTGGGCGGACAGGGGGTAATGGGGAGCTACACCTTC
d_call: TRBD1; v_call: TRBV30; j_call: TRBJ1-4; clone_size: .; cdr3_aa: CAWSVSSQGVGNEKLFF; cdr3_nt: TGTGCCTGGAGTGTATCATCGCAGGGGGTTGGTAATGAAAAACTGTTTTTT
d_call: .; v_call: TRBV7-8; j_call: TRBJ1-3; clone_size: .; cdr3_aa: CASSTLGLSSGNTIYF; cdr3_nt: TGTGCCAGCAGCACTCTCGGGTTAAGCTCTGGAAACACCATATATTTT
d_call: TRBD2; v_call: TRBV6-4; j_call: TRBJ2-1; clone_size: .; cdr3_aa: CASSFFGTSGLNEQFF; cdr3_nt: TGTGCCAGCAGTTTTTTTGGGACTAGCGGATTAAATGAGCAGTTCTTC
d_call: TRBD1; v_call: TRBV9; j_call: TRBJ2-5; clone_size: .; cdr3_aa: CASSVGGGPQETQYF; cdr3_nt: TGTGCCAGCAGCGTAGGAGGGGGCCCCCAAGAGACCCAGTACTTC
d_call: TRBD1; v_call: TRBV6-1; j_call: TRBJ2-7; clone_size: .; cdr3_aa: CASSEMGDSRPYEQYF; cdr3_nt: TGTGCCAGCAGTGAAATGGGGGACAGTCGCCCCTACGAGCAGTACTTC
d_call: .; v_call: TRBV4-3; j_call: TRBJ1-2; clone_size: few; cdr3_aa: CASSQESSGSYGYTF; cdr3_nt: TGCGCCAGCAGCCAAGAAAGCTCGGGATCCTATGGCTACACCTTC
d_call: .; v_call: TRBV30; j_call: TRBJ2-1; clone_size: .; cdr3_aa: CAWSVIRLGYRNEQFF; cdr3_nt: TGTGCCTGGAGTGTAATCCGGCTAGGATATAGAAATGAGCAGTTCTTC
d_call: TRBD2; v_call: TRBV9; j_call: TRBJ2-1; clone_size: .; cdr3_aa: CASSASLAGAPFF; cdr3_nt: TGTGCCAGCAGCGCCTCTTTAGCGGGAGCACCCTTCTTC
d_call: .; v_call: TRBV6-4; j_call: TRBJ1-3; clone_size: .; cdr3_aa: CASSQDRGNTIYF; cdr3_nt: TGTGCCAGCAGTCAAGACAGGGGAAACACCATATATTTT